This T cell receptor (beta chain) was captured in a study of cytomegalovirus exposure and HLA in healthy donors (dated by TCRdb to 2016 to 2017). About the investigation overall: An earlier analysis of approximately 640 of the donors reported approximately 290 Gb of sequence data and 117 million unique TCR beta sequences from some 180 million T cells. The T cell repertoires of under 700 subjects were profiled by immunosequencing and related to cytomegalovirus serostatus. The study combined high-throughput TCR immunosequencing, statistical association of individual TCRs with disease status, and machine learning to predict cytomegalovirus infection status. HLA typing included class I and class II loci at four-digit resolution. Every discovery cohort repertoire had been produced on one sequencing platform. Because of strong linkage in the cohort, five DR-DQ haplotypes were treated as single units for association and clustering. About 280 gigabases of sequencing data and 75 million to 85 million unique TCR sequences made up an early release that covered approximately 700 HLA-typed donors. To decide whether each TCR beta V gene segment behaved as functional or pseudogenic, an earlier analysis of some 600 of the donors relied on high-throughput TCR beta sequencing. A later analysis re-analyzed previously published TCR beta repertoires from 550 to 700 donors and added high-resolution HLA genotyping to study TCR occurrence patterns. In the later analysis, no new phenotypic data were used to find candidate immune exposures; instead, reliance was placed on TCR beta sequences and their occurrence across donors. Donor age, sex, ethnicity and CMV serostatus were collected together with the repertoire data. The study aimed to test whether signatures of past pathogen exposure could be identified by cataloging public T cell receptors. A later genetic analysis took genome-wide SNP genotypes for about 60% of the roughly 670 donors and used that subset as a discovery cohort. Along with the approximately 670-subject first cohort, a separate validation cohort of over a hundred different subjects was used. Among the roughly 390 genotyped donors, about 83% belonged to the genetic ancestry cluster associated with self-reported Caucasian donors. On average, 235,054 unique TCR beta nucleotide sequences were sequenced per donor among a few hundred genotyped donors of the cohort, with 15% to 20% of those sequences being non-productive. The number of donors typed differed by locus, with about 629-640 for A, B, C, DRB1 and DQB1, approximately 500 for DQA1, over 600 for DPA1, and approximately 470 for DPB1. What the authors observed across the whole study: A cluster of highly shared sequence variants was judged likely to be a technical artifact of the sequencing pipeline. Only TCR beta chains were sequenced in this cohort, and the absence of alpha or paired-chain data limited detectable features. Linkage disequilibrium might explain the correlated functional status among segregating V segments, but an unknown experimental factor could not be ruled out. Most TCR sequences were seen in very few donors, while some public TCRs were found in many individuals. At a false discovery rate of 0.05, a later analysis linked around 15,000 TCR beta sequences to specific HLA alleles. The classifier was reported to diagnose cytomegalovirus status with high specificity and sensitivity in both the original and validation cohorts. According to a later analysis, TCR association rates differed among HLA loci, with DRB1 alleles showing the most associated TCRs and HLA-C alleles showing the fewest. Compared with equally common non-associated chains, HLA-associated TCR beta chains in a later analysis were more clonally expanded and had lower generation probabilities. In vitro tests confirmed that a few of the cytomegalovirus-associated TCR beta chains recognize cytomegalovirus antigens. Because some donors lacked HLA typing at each locus, the association tests relied only on the typed subset. Because the 87-base-pair reads could not distinguish some IMGT-functional V segments, including TRBV6-2 and TRBV6-3, those segments were excluded. The authors suggested that the approach could potentially be generalized to other disease states and immunological phenotypes. An earlier analysis of around 540 of the donors showed that most TCR beta V segments appeared in productive rearrangements either about 87% or about 30% of the time, which broadly matched IMGT annotations. Sequencing depth was assumed to be roughly uniform across donors in the presence/absence analyses, though that assumption may not hold. In a later genetic analysis, fewer N-insertions in productive TCRs were reported among donors in an Asian-associated ancestry cluster than the approximately 670-donor mean. A further reported finding was that TCR beta sequences accurately predicted the HLA-A and HLA-B alleles for most subjects in the first cohort. When HLA alleles, especially DR and DQ, strongly co-occurred, TCR associations were difficult to assign to individual alleles. A later genetic analysis associated a missense DCLRE1C variant with V-gene and J-gene trimming of TCR beta chains, and an independent cohort replicated the association. Several of the top co-occurrence clusters appeared to be linked to parvovirus B19, influenza, CMV and Epstein-Barr virus, according to a later analysis. The only immune exposure information available for the cohort was CMV serostatus. Because counts were too low, 15 to 20 rarely observed V segments, including chromosome 9 orphons, were left out of the earlier analysis of several hundred of the donors. Most CMV-associated TCR beta chains appeared to be HLA-restricted in a later analysis, and the HLA associations seemed to be driven largely by CMV exposure. In the study, around 150 TCR beta chains were listed as associated with cytomegalovirus.

In total, around 600 healthy bone marrow donors made up the cohort. All cohort members were sampled while nominally healthy, although unrecorded immune exposures were likely present. The donor was CMV seropositive and belonged to the group of 250 to 300 seropositive cohort members. A peripheral blood sample was collected from each donor, and TCR beta sequencing was performed on peripheral blood mononuclear cells. Genomic DNA extraction from the blood cell samples was performed with the Qiagen DNeasy Blood Extraction Kit. A remark on this clone: Its antigen is unknown.

The CDR3 contains 15 residues, cysteine and phenylalanine counted. The entry retains the CDR3 DNA only, 45 bases that are in frame from base 1. Trimming takes 6 bases off V and 5 bases off J; junction bases not matched to a gene: 8. CDR1 is given as MNHEY and CDR2 as SVGAGI, both from the germline V gene. Preparation of the library involved the immunoSEQ multiplex PCR assay. A mixture of 60 forward primers for TCR Vbeta segments and 13 reverse primers for TCR Jbeta segments was used in the multiplex PCR. A multiplex PCR assay on genomic DNA amplified the CDR3 region of rearranged TCR beta genes. On the Illumina HiSeq System, the amplified TCR beta libraries were sequenced as 87-base-pair reads. Turning to the authors' computational methods: Across the roughly 700 repertoires, a later analysis counted 78 million or so unique TCR beta chains, some 11 million of which were shared by at least two donors. Raw reads were error-corrected and collapsed into unique sequences by a nearest-neighbor algorithm in which closely related sequences were merged to remove PCR and sequencing errors. CDR3 sequences were aligned to IMGT reference sequences to assign V, D and J gene segments. For a sequence to be retained, a match of at least six nucleotides to both a V gene segment and a J gene segment was required. Rearrangements were called productive when the CDR3 lacked stop codons and stayed in frame with V and J; all others were non-productive. Following IMGT convention, CDR3 was defined as the stretch from the second conserved V-encoded cysteine to the conserved J-encoded phenylalanine. The earlier analysis of roughly 590 of the donors excluded any sequence lacking an unambiguous match to a single V gene segment. An earlier analysis of almost 600 of the donors classified V segments as functional when productive rearrangements were above 56.7% and as segregating when the standard deviation between donors was above 5%. To diagnose cytomegalovirus status from the catalog of TCR beta chain sequences, a statistical classification framework was built. A later analysis assigned V and J genes by comparing TCR nucleotide sequences with IMGT/GENE-DB human TR gene sequences. A later analysis assigned CDR3 sequences and most-parsimonious VDJ recombination scenarios with the TCRdist pipeline. In a later analysis, each TCR beta chain was defined by its CDR3 amino acid sequence together with its V-gene family, and reads lacking a unique V-gene family were excluded. As a way to deal with suspected cross-contamination and a sequencing artifact, a later analysis dropped approximately 570 nucleotide sequences that were highly shared and had low generation probability. For each public chain, a later analysis derived a clonal expansion index from normalized ranks of inferred template counts within each repertoire. Generation probabilities in a later analysis came from a VDJ recombination model fitted to out-of-frame rearrangements, and those results were checked against IGoR. In a later analysis, TCR-TCR, TCR-HLA and TCR-CMV co-occurrence was scored with hypergeometric tests, and a repertoire-size bias correction was applied to TCR pairs. In a later analysis, false discovery rates were estimated by permuting HLA or CMV assignments 20 times. In a later analysis, co-occurring TCRs were grouped using DBSCAN, with TCRdist sequence similarity added in when clustering inside HLA-allele-positive subsets. Repertoires with fewer than 30,000 or more than 120,000 public chains, plus five repertoires with anomalous nucleotide sharing, were excluded from co-occurrence clustering. What TCRdb holds here is the immuneACCESS table cut down to in-frame rearrangements. Part of the clones is not present; checked against another copy, under half of the missing clones reflect an unresolved V gene, and the others are unexplained. V and J calls and clone size are as listed in that table; D and trimming were resolved from the DNA. The sample's table lists a count of about 67,000 clones. The ten most abundant clones make up less than 5.5% of the sample.

The sequence joins TRBV6-5 to TRBJ2-1; 9 middle bases align to TRBD2. The clonotype comes from a middle-aged woman in good health and CMV-seropositive. Sequencing used PBMCs. The bases are TGTGCCAGCAGGCAGACTAGCGGTCCGAACAATGAGCAGTTCTTC. Translated, this gives CASRQTSGPNNEQFF.